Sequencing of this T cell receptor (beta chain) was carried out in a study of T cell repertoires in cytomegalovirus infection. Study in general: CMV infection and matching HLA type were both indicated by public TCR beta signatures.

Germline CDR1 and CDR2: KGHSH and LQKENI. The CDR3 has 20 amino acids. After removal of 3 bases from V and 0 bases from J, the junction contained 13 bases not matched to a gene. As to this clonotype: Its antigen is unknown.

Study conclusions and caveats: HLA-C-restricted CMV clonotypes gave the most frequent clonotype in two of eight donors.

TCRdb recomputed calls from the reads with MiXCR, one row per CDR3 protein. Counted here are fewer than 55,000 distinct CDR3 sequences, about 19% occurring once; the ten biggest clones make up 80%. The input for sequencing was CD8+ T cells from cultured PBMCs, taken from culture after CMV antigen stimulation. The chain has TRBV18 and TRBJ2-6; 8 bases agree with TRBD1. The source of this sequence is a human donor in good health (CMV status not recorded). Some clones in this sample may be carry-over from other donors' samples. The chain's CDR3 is CASSPTTGGQASSGANVLTF. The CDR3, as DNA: TGTGCCAGCTCACCGACCACCGGGGGACAGGCGAGCTCTGGGGCCAACGTCCTGACTTTC. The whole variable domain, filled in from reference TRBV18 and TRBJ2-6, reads NAGVMQNPRHLVRRRGQEARLRCSPMKGHSHVYWYRQLPEEGLKFMVYLQKENIIDESGMPKERFSAEFPKEGPSILRIQQVVRGDSAAYFCASSPTTGGQASSGANVLTFGAGSRLTVL.